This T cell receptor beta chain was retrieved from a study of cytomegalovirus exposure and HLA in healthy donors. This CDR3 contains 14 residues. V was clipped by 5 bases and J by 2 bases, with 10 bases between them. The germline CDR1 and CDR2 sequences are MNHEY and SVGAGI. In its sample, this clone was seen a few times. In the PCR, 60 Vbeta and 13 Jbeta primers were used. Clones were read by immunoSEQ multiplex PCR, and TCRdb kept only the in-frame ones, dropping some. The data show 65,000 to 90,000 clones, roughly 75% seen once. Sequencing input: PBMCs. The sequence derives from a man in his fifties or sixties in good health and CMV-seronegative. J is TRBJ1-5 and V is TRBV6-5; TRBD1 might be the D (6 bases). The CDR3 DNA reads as TGTGCCAGCAGTCATCGACAGGGCAATCAGCCCCAGCATTTT. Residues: CASSHRQGNQPQHF.